A single sample is the source of the 9 T cell receptor beta chains below, sequenced in a study of blood T cell repertoires in COVID-19. The assay was immunoSEQ multiplex PCR, and TCRdb's table has in-frame clones only and misses some. The sample lists roughly 330,000 clones, approximately 87% occurring once. The specimen was peripheral blood. Receptors originate from a woman between 45 and 60 years old with active or convalescent COVID-19.

This clone turned up a few times. This chain joins TRBV7-9 and TRBJ2-7; 8 nucleotides line up with TRBD1. This CDR3 spans 16 amino acids. Germline V CDR1 and CDR2: SEHNR, FQNEAQ (reference sequence). Trimming cost V 5 bases and J 3 bases; bases outside gene matches: 12. The CDR3 nucleotides read TGTGCCAGCAGCATTACCTCGGGACAGGCCCTCTACGAGCAGTACTTC. Its translation is CASSITSGQALYEQYF.

This clone appeared once. The chain joins TRBV27 to TRBJ2-7; D possibly corresponds to TRBD1 (5 bases). Germline V CDR1 and CDR2: MNHEY, SMNVEV (reference sequence). V lost 8 bases to trimming and J lost 4 bases, with 21 bases between them. This CDR3 has 15 residues. In DNA form, the CDR3 reads TGTGCCAGCGGAGACGGATGGGGCAGGGCTTACGAGCAGTACTTC. Translation: CASGDGWGRAYEQYF.

The chain is built from TRBV30 and TRBJ2-5; D remains ambiguous. Germline V gene data show CDR1 as GTSNPN and CDR2 as SVGIG (reference sequence). The length of the CDR3 is 14 residues. The germline V and J ends were trimmed by 1 base and 6 bases, with 15 bases remaining between them. The CDR3 here is CAWSDWSTTKTQYF. The CDR3 DNA sequence: TGTGCCTGGAGTGACTGGTCTACCACCAAGACCCAGTACTTC. Filled out from reference TRBV30 and TRBJ2-5, the complete variable domain reads SQTIHQWPATLVQPVGSPLSLECTVEGTSNPNLYWYRQAAGRGLQLLFYSVGIGQISSEVPQNLSASRPQDRQFILSSKKLLLSDSGFYLCAWSDWSTTKTQYFGPGTRLLVL.

The rearrangement links TRBV4-1 to TRBJ1-2, with a weak D call TRBD1 (5 bases). The CDR3 loop spans 15 amino acids. The V end lost 0 bases, the J end lost 1 base, and 9 bases lay between the germline ends. Germline CDR1 and CDR2: MGHRA and YSYEKL. This CDR3 is CASSQEKGRNYGYTF. The DNA for the CDR3 is TGCGCCAGCAGCCAAGAAAAGGGGCGTAACTATGGCTACACCTTC.

J is TRBJ2-2 and V is TRBV5-1; possibly TRBD1 for D (5 bases). The V end lost 5 bases, the J end lost 1 base, and 15 bases lay between the germline ends. The CDR3 spans 16 residues. Germline V gives CDR1 SGHRS, CDR2 YFSETQ. The CDR3 spells CASRAPGARNTGELFF. CDR3 DNA sequence: TGCGCCAGCAGGGCCCCTGGGGCGCGGAACACCGGGGAGCTGTTTTTT.

The chain has TRBV6-5 and TRBJ1-6, with a weak D call TRBD1 (5 bases). With 6 bases removed from V and 0 bases from J, the gap between germline ends came to 9 bases. CDR1 and CDR2 (germline): MNHEY, SVGAGI. CDR3 size: 15 residues. CDR3: CASRTASSYNSPLHF. CDR3 bases: TGTGCCAGCAGGACAGCGAGCTCCTATAATTCACCCCTCCACTTT.

The V gene is TRBV7-2, the J gene TRBJ2-5, with 12 bases identical to TRBD2. CDR1 SGHTA and CDR2 FQGNSA come from the germline V gene. CDR3 size: 17 residues. V gave up 5 bases and J gave up 5 bases; unmatched junction bases: 12. This CDR3 reads CASSPILAGGPRETQYF. The CDR3 DNA reads TGTGCCAGCAGCCCAATTCTAGCGGGAGGGCCGAGGGAGACCCAGTACTTC.

This chain uses TRBV7-9 with TRBJ1-2; 7 positions match TRBD1. CDR1 is SEHNR and CDR2 is FQNEAQ in the germline V gene (reference sequence). Unmatched junction bases numbered 9, after V lost 5 bases and J lost 6 bases. There are 14 residues in the CDR3. CDR3 sequence: CASSTYTGDDGYTF. In nucleotides, the CDR3 is TGTGCCAGCAGCACCTACACAGGGGATGATGGCTACACCTTC. The full variable domain, its missing parts supplied by reference TRBV7-9 and TRBJ1-2, is DTGVSQNPRHKITKRGQNVTFRCDPISEHNRLYWYRQTLGQGPEFLTYFQNEAQLEKSRLLSDRFSAERPKGSFSTLEIQRTEQGDSAMYLCASSTYTGDDGYTFGSGTRLTVV.

The chain combines TRBV27 with TRBJ1-2; the D gene is possibly TRBD1 (5 bases). The CDR3 contains 14 residues. The V gene's germline CDR1 is MNHEY and CDR2 SMNVEV (reference sequence). The V and J ends lost 5 bases and 5 bases respectively, with 15 bases between them. The CDR3: CASSPSGIQYGYTF. The CDR3 nucleotides are TGTGCCAGCAGTCCCTCAGGGATTCAGTATGGCTACACCTTC.